The clone carrying this TCR beta chain was counted only a few times. Its specificity is unknown. Germline CDR1 is SEHNR and CDR2 is FQNEAQ (reference sequence). The CDR3 contains 16 residues. V was pared by 5 bases and J by 1 base, with 10 bases of the junction left unmatched. The data derive from a study of blood T cells in healthy people across ages. Then a second PCR, running roughly 6 to 11 cycles, was carried out with a sample-barcoded 5' primer and a J-beta primer mix. Tagging of each cDNA molecule was performed by a template-switch adaptor with 12 random nucleotides. One entry per CDR3 protein, called by TCRdb with MiXCR from the 5' RACE reads. The data hold about 730,000 distinct CDR3 sequences, with 35% to 45% observed a single time. Broader study findings: Long-lived and aged donors differed, with more naive CD4+ cells and higher diversity in the long-lived.

Sequencing was performed on blood. The V call is TRBV7-9, the J call TRBJ2-7; TRBD1 matches at 8 bases. This sequence originates from an older woman in good health. The CDR3, as DNA: TGTGCCAGCAGCCCCAGACAGGGGCTTATATCCTACGAGCAGTACTTC. Protein: CASSPRQGLISYEQYF. The full variable domain, its missing parts supplied by reference TRBV7-9 and TRBJ2-7, is DTGVSQNPRHKITKRGQNVTFRCDPISEHNRLYWYRQTLGQGPEFLTYFQNEAQLEKSRLLSDRFSAERPKGSFSTLEIQRTEQGDSAMYLCASSPRQGLISYEQYFGPGTRLTVT.